The clone carrying this T cell receptor beta chain was counted at least ten times. As yet, its antigen is unknown. Researchers took RNA transcripts and amplified the TCR beta CDR3 regions from them. Initially, a first-round RT-PCR of the TCR CDR3 employed the HTBI primer set. TCRdb re-called the multiplex PCR reads through MiXCR, storing one row per CDR3 protein. The sample yields under 800,000 distinct CDR3 sequences, 14% seen once. The CDR3 sequence is 15 residues long. After removal of 1 base from V and 4 bases from J, the junction contained 6 bases not matched to a gene. Germline CDR1 reads DFQATT; CDR2 reads SNEGSKA (reference sequence). Graves' hyperthyroidism is called stable when ophthalmopathy does not progress within 18 months. Patients were excluded for uncontrolled infection, other autoimmune disease, pregnancy or lactation. The sample comes from a study of T cells in Graves' hyperthyroidism and ophthalmopathy. Study findings and constraints: Patients with ophthalmopathy were separated from those with stable hyperthyroidism by a 13 V-J model.

This clonotype was sampled from a woman between 18 and 29 years old with Graves' hyperthyroidism. The V call is TRBV20-1, the J call TRBJ2-3; 9 bases are shared with TRBD2. The sequenced sample was blood. CDR3 sequence reads: CSARAVAGVADTQYF. The CDR3 region has the DNA TGCAGTGCTAGAGCCGTAGCGGGAGTAGCAGATACGCAGTATTTT.